This T cell receptor (beta chain) was retrieved from a study of cytomegalovirus exposure and HLA in healthy donors. From germline, CDR1 is LGHNT and CDR2 FRNRAP. The CDR3 is made up of 14 amino acids. Trimming removed 2 bases from V and 7 bases from J; junction bases left unmatched: 5. Each donor was healthy, and each was a bone marrow donor. The PCR used 60 Vbeta and 13 Jbeta primers. Sequenced by immunoSEQ multiplex PCR; TCRdb stores in-frame clones only, minus some. Of under 200,000 clones listed, nearly 80% were seen once; the top ten hold more than 9.5%. This TCR came from a man between 18 and 29 years old in good health and CMV-seropositive. The V and J genes are TRBV12-5 and TRBJ2-3; TRBD2 matches 8 bases. The sequenced sample was PBMCs. The CDR3 bases are TGTGCTAGTGGTTTGTACCTAGCGGGCTATACGCAGTATTTT. Amino acid sequence: CASGLYLAGYTQYF.